This T cell receptor (beta chain) was identified during a study of blood T cell repertoires in COVID-19. Produced via immunoSEQ multiplex PCR; TCRdb's table is partial and in-frame only. The sample yields about 45,000 clones, about 85% seen once. V was trimmed by 0 bases and J by 1 base, leaving 12 bases between them. Germline values: CDR1 SGHRS, CDR2 YFSETQ. The CDR3 sequence is 16 residues long. The rearrangement uses TRBV5-1 and TRBJ2-3, with TRBD2 as a possible D gene (6 bases). This sequence originates from a woman aged 80 or over in a cohort sampled during active or convalescent COVID-19. Material: peripheral blood. CDR3 nucleotides: TGCGCCAGCAGCTTGGGACCGTTAGCGGGCACAGATACGCAGTATTTT. This gives the protein CASSLGPLAGTDTQYF.